The sequence of this TCR beta chain was determined in a study of blood T cell repertoires in COVID-19. Study-level background: The study drew acute and convalescent COVID-19 samples from the United States, Italy and Spain. PBMCs, B-cell-depleted T cells, or T cells were the source of the cDNA or gDNA that made up the material.

Trimming removed 5 bases from V and 3 bases from J, with 13 bases in between. CDR1 and CDR2 from the germline V gene are SEHNR and FQNEAQ (reference sequence). The CDR3 sequence is 15 residues long. In the source study's methods: Estimation of nucleated cell counts relied on the amplification of reference gene primers. Sequencing was performed with immunoSEQ multiplex PCR; in TCRdb, only in-frame clones are kept and a portion is missing. V, J and clone size are taken as reported in that table, and D and trimming were inferred from the DNA itself. The repertoire includes 400,000 or so clones, around 87% of them detected once, and around 3% sits in the top ten.

The receptor's source is a human donor in a cohort sampled during active COVID-19. The rearrangement uses TRBV7-9 and TRBJ1-4; D is unresolved. Sequenced: peripheral blood. CDR3 in DNA: TGTGCCAGCAGCCCCCCCGGGAGTCCTAATGAAAAACTGTTTTTT. Encoded protein: CASSPPGSPNEKLFF.